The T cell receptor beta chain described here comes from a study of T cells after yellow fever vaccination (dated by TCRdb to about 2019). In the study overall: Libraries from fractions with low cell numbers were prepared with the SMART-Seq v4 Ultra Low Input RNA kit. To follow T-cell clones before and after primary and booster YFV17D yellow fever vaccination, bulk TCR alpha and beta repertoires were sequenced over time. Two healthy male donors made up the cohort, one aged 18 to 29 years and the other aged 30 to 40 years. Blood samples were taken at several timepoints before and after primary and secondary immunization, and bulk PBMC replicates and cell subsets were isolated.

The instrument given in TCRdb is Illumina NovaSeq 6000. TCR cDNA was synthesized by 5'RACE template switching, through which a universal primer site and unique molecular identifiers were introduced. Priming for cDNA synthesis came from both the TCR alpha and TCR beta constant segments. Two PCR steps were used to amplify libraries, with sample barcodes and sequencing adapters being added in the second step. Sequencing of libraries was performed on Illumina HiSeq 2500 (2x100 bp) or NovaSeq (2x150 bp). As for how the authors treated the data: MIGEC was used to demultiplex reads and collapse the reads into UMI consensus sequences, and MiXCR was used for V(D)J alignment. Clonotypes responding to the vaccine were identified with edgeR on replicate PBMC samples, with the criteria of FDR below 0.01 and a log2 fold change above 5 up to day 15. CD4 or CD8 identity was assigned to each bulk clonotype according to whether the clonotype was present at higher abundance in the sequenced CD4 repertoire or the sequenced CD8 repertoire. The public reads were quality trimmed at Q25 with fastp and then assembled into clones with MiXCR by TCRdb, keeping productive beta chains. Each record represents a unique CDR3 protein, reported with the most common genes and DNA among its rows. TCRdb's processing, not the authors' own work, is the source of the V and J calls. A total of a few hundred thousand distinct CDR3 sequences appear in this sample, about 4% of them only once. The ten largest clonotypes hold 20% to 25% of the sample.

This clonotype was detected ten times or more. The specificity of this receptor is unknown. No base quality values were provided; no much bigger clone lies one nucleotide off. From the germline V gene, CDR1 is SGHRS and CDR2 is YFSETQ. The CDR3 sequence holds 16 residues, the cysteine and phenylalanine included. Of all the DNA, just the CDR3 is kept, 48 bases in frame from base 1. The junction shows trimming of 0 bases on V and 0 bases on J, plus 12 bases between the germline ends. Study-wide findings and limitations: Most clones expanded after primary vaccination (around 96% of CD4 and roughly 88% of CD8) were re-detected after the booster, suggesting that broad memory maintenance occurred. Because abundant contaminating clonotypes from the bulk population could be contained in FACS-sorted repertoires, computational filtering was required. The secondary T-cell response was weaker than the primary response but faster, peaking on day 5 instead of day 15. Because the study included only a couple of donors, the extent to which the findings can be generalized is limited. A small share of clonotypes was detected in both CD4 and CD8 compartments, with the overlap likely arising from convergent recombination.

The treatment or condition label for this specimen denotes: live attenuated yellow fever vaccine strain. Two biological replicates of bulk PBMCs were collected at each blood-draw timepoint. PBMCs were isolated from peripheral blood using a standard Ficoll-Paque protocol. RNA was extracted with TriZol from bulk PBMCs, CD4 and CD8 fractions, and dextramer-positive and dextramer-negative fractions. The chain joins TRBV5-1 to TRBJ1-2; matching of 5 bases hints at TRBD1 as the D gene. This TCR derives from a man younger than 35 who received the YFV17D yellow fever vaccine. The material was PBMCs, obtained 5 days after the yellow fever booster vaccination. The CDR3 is CASSLEGSQANYGYTF. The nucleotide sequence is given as TGCGCCAGCAGCTTGGAGGGGTCCCAAGCTAACTATGGCTACACCTTC. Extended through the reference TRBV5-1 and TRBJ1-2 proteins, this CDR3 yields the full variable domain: KAGVTQTPRYLIKTRGQQVTLSCSPISGHRSVSWYQQTPGQGLQFLFEYFSETQRNKGNFPGRFSGRQFSNSRSEMNVSTLELGDSALYLCASSLEGSQANYGYTFGSGTRLTVV.